The entry that follows covers one T cell receptor beta chain sequence. Antigen: not known. Trimming pared 0 bases from V and 3 bases from J, leaving 10 bases between. The CDR3 contains 14 residues. Germline V CDR1 and CDR2: SGHRS, YFSETQ. After constant-region reverse-primer amplification, full-length variable regions underwent semi-nested PCR with Nested Universal Primer A. TCRdb reprocessed the 5' RACE reads with MiXCR, giving one entry per CDR3 protein. Of 35,000 to 50,000 distinct CDR3 sequences in the sample, about 30% were seen once. Study observations and caveats: Tumor Treg TCRs overlapped most with tumor naive CD4+ cells.

What was sequenced was tumor-infiltrating memory CD4+ T cells sorted from the breast tumor. The sample's subset: memory CD4+ T cells, CD4+CD45RO+CD25-. J is TRBJ2-7 and V is TRBV5-1; D gene uncertain. This receptor was taken from a female donor with breast cancer. CDR3 sequence: CASSLGLTNYEQYF. The CDR3 bases are TGCGCCAGCAGCTTGGGTCTAACCAACTACGAGCAGTACTTC.